This T cell receptor beta chain was obtained from a study of T-cell memory formation after mild COVID-19. Study-wide findings and caveats: From day 15 to 85, contracting clones were balanced between CD4 and CD8, whereas later expanders leaned toward CD4+.

This clonotype has just a few counts. Its antigen is not identified. From the 5' RACE reads, TCRdb called clonotypes with MiXCR, one entry per CDR3 protein. This sample carries hundreds of thousands of distinct CDR3 sequences, less than 25% of them seen once, and the ten largest clones take roughly 8.9%. The CDR3 runs to 16 residues. Germline CDR1 reads LGHDT; CDR2 reads YNNKEL (reference sequence). The V end lost 1 base, the J end lost 0 bases, and 12 bases lay between the germline ends. This rearrangement joins TRBV3-1 to TRBJ1-1, with a weak D call TRBD1 (5 bases). Sequenced: PBMCs or a T cell subset sorted from them (not recorded which). This TCR derives from an adult woman who had mild COVID-19 (a few samples of this study predate the infection). Cell type and time point are not known. The CDR3 reads CASSQAPGTLNTEAFF. The CDR3 coding sequence is TGTGCCAGCAGCCAAGCACCCGGGACCTTGAACACTGAAGCTTTCTTT.